This TCR beta chain was identified in a study of siplizumab effects on memory and regulatory T cells. There are 14 residues in the CDR3. Trimming pared 1 base from V and 5 bases from J, leaving 9 bases between. Germline CDR1 reads SGHVS; CDR2 reads FQNEAQ. The data were produced by immunoSEQ multiplex PCR, yet TCRdb's version contains in-frame clones alone and is incomplete. The sample lists about 69,000 clones; 88% were seen once. The J gene is TRBJ1-5, the V gene TRBV7-8; no definite D call. The sample consisted of Tregs sorted from blood. The sequence came from a human donor in good health. CDR3 in amino acids: CASSLVRADQPQHF. Written as DNA, the CDR3 is TGTGCCAGCAGCTTAGTAAGGGCCGATCAGCCCCAGCATTTT. The full variable domain, its missing parts supplied by reference TRBV7-8 and TRBJ1-5, is GAGVSQSPRYKVAKRGQDVALRCDPISGHVSLFWYQQALGQGPEFLTYFQNEAQLDKSGLPSDRFFAERPEGSVSTLKIQRTQQEDSAVYLCASSLVRADQPQHFGDGTRLSIL.